This T cell receptor (beta chain) was sequenced for a study of human T cells and chemical hapten exposure. About the research overall: After 6 days, upper back 0.01% DPC patch tests were scored.

Indicated time point: patch test 2, 6 weeks after DPC sensitization. The treatment denotes: therapeutic diphenylcyclopropenone sensitization with weekly scalp DPC. It was from unfractionated whole blood that total RNA was extracted. People who gave samples had alopecia, were 18 to 70 years old, and were suitable for DPC. This clonotype was counted many times. Its antigen is as yet unknown. CDR1 is DFQATT and CDR2 is SNEGSKA in the germline V gene (reference sequence). The CDR3 extends over 13 amino acids. Trimming cost V 1 base and J 1 base, with 7 bases left between them. As the library was built, unique molecular identifiers were attached to individual cDNA molecules. Via MiXCR, TCRdb re-called the RACE reads, giving one row per CDR3 protein. The sample holds roughly 40,000 distinct CDR3 sequences, approximately 9.6% seen once. Findings and limits, study-wide: Patch test score was positively correlated with the counts of PT1 expanded TCRs.

The specimen comprised whole blood, sampled in connection with sensitization to the hapten diphenylcyclopropenone (DPC). The chain employs TRBV20-1 and TRBJ1-1; D is unresolved. This clonotype originated in a woman aged 25 to 39 with alopecia areata. Some clones in this sample may be carry-over from other donors' samples. The CDR3 reads CSARAFKNTEAFF. The CDR3 DNA is TGCAGTGCTAGAGCCTTCAAGAACACTGAAGCTTTCTTT.